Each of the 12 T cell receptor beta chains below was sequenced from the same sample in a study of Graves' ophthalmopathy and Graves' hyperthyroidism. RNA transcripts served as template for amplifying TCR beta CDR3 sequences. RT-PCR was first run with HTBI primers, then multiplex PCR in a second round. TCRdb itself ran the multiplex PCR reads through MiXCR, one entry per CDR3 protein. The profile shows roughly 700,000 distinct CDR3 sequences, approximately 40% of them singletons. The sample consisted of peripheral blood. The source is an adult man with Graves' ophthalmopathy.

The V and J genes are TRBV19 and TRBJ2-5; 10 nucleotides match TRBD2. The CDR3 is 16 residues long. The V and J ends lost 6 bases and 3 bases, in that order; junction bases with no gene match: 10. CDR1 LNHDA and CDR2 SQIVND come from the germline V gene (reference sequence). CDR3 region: CASSQSRLAGKETQYF. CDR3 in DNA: TGTGCCAGTAGCCAAAGCCGACTAGCGGGTAAAGAGACCCAGTACTTC.

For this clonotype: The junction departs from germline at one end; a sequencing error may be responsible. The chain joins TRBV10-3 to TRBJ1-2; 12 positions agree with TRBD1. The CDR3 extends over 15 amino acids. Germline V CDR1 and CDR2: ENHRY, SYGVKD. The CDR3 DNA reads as TGTGCCAGCAGTGCCCCCGGGACAGGGGGCGATGGCTACACCTTC. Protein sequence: CASSAPGTGGDGYTF.

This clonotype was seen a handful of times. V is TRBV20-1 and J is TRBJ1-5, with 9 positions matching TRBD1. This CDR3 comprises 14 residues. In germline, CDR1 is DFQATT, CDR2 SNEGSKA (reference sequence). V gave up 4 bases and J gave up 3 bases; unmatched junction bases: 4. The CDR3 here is CSAMGQGNNQPQHF. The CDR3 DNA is TGCAGTGCTATGGGACAGGGTAACAATCAGCCCCAGCATTTT.

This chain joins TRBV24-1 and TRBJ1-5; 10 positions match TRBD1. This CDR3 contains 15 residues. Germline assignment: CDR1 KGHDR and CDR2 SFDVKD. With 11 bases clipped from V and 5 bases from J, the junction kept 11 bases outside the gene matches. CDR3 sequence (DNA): TGTGCCAGCACCCACGGGACAGGGGATTATCAGCCCCAGCATTTT. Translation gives CASTHGTGDYQPQHF.

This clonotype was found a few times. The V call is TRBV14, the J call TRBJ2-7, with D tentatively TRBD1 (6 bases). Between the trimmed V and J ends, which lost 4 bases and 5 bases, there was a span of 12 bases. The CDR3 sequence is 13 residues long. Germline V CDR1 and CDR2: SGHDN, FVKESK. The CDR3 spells CASSLQGSDEQYF. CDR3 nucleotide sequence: TGTGCCAGCAGCCTCCAGGGGTCGGACGAGCAGTACTTC.

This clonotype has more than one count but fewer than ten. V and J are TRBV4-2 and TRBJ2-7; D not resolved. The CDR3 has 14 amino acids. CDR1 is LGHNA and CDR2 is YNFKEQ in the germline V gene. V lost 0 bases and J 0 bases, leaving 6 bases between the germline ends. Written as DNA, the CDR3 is TGTGCCAGCAGCCAAGAGTTGGGCTCCTACGAGCAGTACTTC. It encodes CASSQELGSYEQYF.

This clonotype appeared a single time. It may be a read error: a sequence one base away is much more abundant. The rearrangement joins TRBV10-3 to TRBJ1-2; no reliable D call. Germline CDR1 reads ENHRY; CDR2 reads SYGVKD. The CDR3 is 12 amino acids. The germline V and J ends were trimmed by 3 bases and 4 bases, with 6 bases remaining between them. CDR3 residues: CAISDRSYGYTF. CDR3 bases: TGTGCCATCAGTGACAGAAGCTATGGCTACACCTTC.

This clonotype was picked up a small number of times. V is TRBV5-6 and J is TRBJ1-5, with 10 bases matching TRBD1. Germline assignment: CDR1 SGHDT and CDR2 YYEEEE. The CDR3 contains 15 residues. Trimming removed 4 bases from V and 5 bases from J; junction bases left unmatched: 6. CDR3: CASSPLGTGDQPQHF. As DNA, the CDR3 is TGTGCCAGCAGCCCACTGGGGACAGGGGATCAGCCCCAGCATTTT.

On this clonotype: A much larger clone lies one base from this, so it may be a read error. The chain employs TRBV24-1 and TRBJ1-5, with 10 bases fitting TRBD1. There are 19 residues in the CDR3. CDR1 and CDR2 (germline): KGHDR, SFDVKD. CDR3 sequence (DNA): TGTGCCACCCGTGATTCTCCGGGACAGGGGATTTATAGCAATCAGCCCCAGCATTTT. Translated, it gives CATRDSPGQGIYSNQPQHF.

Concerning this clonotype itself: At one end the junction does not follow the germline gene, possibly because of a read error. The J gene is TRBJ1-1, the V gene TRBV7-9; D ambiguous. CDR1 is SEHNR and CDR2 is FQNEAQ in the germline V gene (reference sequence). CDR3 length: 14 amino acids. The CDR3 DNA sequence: TGTGCCAGCAGCTTTCAGGCCTTGAACACTGAAACTTTCTTT. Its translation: CASSFQALNTETFF.

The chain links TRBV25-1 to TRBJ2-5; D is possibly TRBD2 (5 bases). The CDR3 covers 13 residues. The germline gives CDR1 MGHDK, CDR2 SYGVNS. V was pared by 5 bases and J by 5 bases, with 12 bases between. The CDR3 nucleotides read TGTGCCAGCAGTTTTAGCGATCAGGAGACCCAGTACTTC. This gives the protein CASSFSDQETQYF.

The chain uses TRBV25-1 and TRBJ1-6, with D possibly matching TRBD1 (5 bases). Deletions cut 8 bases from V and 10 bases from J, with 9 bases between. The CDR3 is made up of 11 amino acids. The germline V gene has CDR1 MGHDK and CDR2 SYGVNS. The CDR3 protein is CASVEGSPLHF. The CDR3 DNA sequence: TGTGCCAGCGTTGAGGGGTCACCCCTCCACTTT.